This TCR beta chain is from a study of cytomegalovirus exposure and HLA in healthy donors. Overall study context: In a later analysis, the roughly 120 validation repertoires were reported to have used the same platform as the approximately 670 first-cohort repertoires.

Profiling relied on immunoSEQ multiplex PCR, and the TCRdb table lists in-frame clones only, not all of them. The profile shows some 77,000 clones, around 96% of them singletons. The validation cohort, a group of under 150 subjects, included the donors and was separate from the roughly 700-subject first cohort. Germline CDR1 SGDLS, CDR2 YYNGEE. The CDR3 length is 15 residues. The junction had 6 bases not matched to a gene; V was cut back by 2 bases and J by 5 bases. As to this clone: Antigen specificity is unknown.

Study-level points and caveats: Cytomegalovirus association was assigned to about 150 TCR beta chains.

The sequence was collected from a man younger than 35 in good health and CMV-seropositive. V and J are TRBV9 and TRBJ2-3; 9 bases are shared with TRBD1. The sequencing input was PBMCs. The DNA for the CDR3 is TGTGCCAGCAGCGTTGGGGACAGGGTTGTAGATACGCAGTATTTT. Residues: CASSVGDRVVDTQYF. Based on the CDR3 plus reference TRBV9 and TRBJ2-3, the full variable domain is DSGVTQTPKHLITATGQRVTLRCSPRSGDLSVYWYQQSLDQGLQFLIQYYNGEERAKGNILERFSAQQFPDLHSELNLSSLELGDSALYFCASSVGDRVVDTQYFGPGTRLTVL.